These 8 T cell receptor beta chains were all obtained from the same sample, sequenced in a study of neurological immune-mediated disorders. TCRdb passed the 5' RACE reads through MiXCR, listing each CDR3 protein once. The table has about 31,000 distinct CDR3 sequences, about an eighth seen once. Documented time point: technical triplicate 2. The sequencing input was CD4+ T cells from blood. The receptors derive from a female donor with HTLV-1-associated myelopathy (HAM/TSP).

The sample holds many counts of this clonotype. The chain employs TRBV29-1 and TRBJ2-7; a weak D match, TRBD1 (5 bases). Germline V gives CDR1 SQVTM, CDR2 ANQGSEA. Trimming left V 4 bases short and J 4 bases short, with 8 bases between. This CDR3 has 11 residues. This CDR3 reads CSVGQSYEQYF. The CDR3 nucleotides read TGCAGCGTTGGACAGTCTTACGAGCAGTACTTC.

Remarks on this clonotype: A much more abundant neighbour one base away suggests this may be a read error. The chain couples TRBV6-1 to TRBJ1-1, with a weak D call TRBD1 (6 bases). Germline CDR1 is MNHNS and CDR2 is SASEGT. This CDR3 is 12 amino acids long. V was trimmed by 4 bases and J by 12 bases, leaving 15 bases between them. The CDR3 bases are TGTGCCAGCAGTGTAGTACAGGGTGGACCTTTCTTT. This translates into CASSVVQGGPFF.

The chain carries TRBV20-1 and TRBJ1-6, with TRBD1 matching over 8 bases. This CDR3 is built from 13 residues. Germline V gene lookup returns CDR1 DFQATT and CDR2 SNEGSKA (reference sequence). V shed 3 bases and J 11 bases; nucleotides not matched to a gene: 6. The CDR3 nucleotides read TGCAGTGCTAGTTGGACAGGGCTGGCACCCCTCCACTTT. The encoded protein is CSASWTGLAPLHF.

This clonotype was seen just once. A much bigger clone sits one base away, suggesting this may be a read error. The rearrangement joins TRBV25-1 to TRBJ1-1; a possible D gene is TRBD1 (5 bases). The CDR3 runs 16 residues. Germline V gene data show CDR1 as MGHDK and CDR2 as SYGVNS. Here the CDR3 DNA reads TGTGCCAACAGTCTTTCGGGCGGGGCCGGAAGGGTTGAAGCTTTCTTT. Translation gives CANSLSGGAGRVEAFF.

This clonotype was detected ten times or more. The V and J genes are TRBV5-1 and TRBJ1-3; weak D call: TRBD1 (5 bases). The CDR3 runs 14 residues. From germline, CDR1 is SGHRS and CDR2 YFSETQ. Trimming cost V 5 bases and J 2 bases, with 11 bases left between them. Here the CDR3 DNA reads TGCGCCAGCAGTCCCGGGACGGCTGGAAACACCATATATTTT. Its translation: CASSPGTAGNTIYF.

This clonotype was detected ten times or more. The chain carries TRBV11-2 and TRBJ2-5, with 8 bases aligning to TRBD2. CDR3 length equals 16 residues. V lost 5 bases and J lost 2; bases outside the gene matches: 10. Germline assignment: CDR1 SGHAT and CDR2 FQNNGV. CDR3 in DNA: TGTGCCAGCAGCCCGGGATGGGTAGCGGGACAAGAGACCCAGTACTTC. It is translated as CASSPGWVAGQETQYF.

In this sample, this clonotype turned up many times. The chain joins TRBV5-1 to TRBJ2-5; 12 bases align to TRBD2. Losses at the gene ends were 4 bases for V and 4 bases for J; bases not matched to a gene: 5. The CDR3 length is 15 residues. CDR1 and CDR2 from the germline V gene are SGHRS and YFSETQ. The CDR3 region is CASSPSGGVGETQYF. As DNA, the CDR3 is TGCGCCAGCAGCCCTAGCGGGGGGGTCGGAGAGACCCAGTACTTC.

This clonotype was seen ten or more times. V and J are TRBV12-3 or TRBV12-4 and TRBJ1-1; D unclear. The CDR3 covers 13 residues. V was pared by 7 bases and J by 5 bases, with 14 bases between. CDR3 amino acids: CASTLFGGTEAFF. The CDR3 DNA follows: TGTGCCAGCACCCTATTTGGTGGGACTGAAGCTTTCTTT.